This record concerns one TCR beta chain sequence. It lacks a known antigen. Per-nucleotide qualities are absent, and no much larger clonotype sits a single base away. Its CDR3 holds 17 amino acids, cysteine through phenylalanine. Of all the DNA, just the CDR3 is kept, 51 bases in frame from base 1. V and J are trimmed by 3 bases and 8 bases, and the gene matches miss 16 bases of the junction. This specimen comes from a study of blood T cell repertoires in COVID-19 (dated by TCRdb to about 2020). General notes on the study: Collaborator samples came from the United States, Italy and Spain and covered acute and convalescent phases of COVID-19. Where HLA class I and class II types were available, the types were taken from metadata supplied by the sample provider, not from assay-based typing. A freely available public database, intended as a resource for researchers studying the immune response to SARS-CoV-2, is where the repertoires were released. The prospective study material was composed of cDNA or gDNA derived from T cells, B-cell-depleted T cells, or PBMCs. The sample metadata nearly always contained a de-identified subject ID, COVID-19 status, age in years and sex. Deeply sampled blood TCRbeta repertoires from subjects exposed to, actively infected with, or recovered from COVID-19 were included in the dataset. Samples came from the ongoing ImmuneRACE study (first 160 participants) plus 1,254 subjects from 6 global collaborators.

Overall results and qualifications from the work: How much clinical and demographic metadata was included differed by source and by participant, and the metadata was provided uncurated.

The immunoSEQ Assay, a bias-controlled multiplex PCR, was used to amplify TCRbeta CDR3 regions from genomic DNA. Processing in the source paper ran as follows. Within the assay, amplification of reference gene primers was used to estimate how many nucleated cells each sample contained. To quantify the absolute abundance of each unique TCRbeta CDR3 rearrangement, sequence reads were collapsed and filtered. For each sample, productive Simpson clonality was calculated as the square root of Simpson's diversity index over productive rearrangements. TCRdb stores this immuneACCESS table with in-frame sequences only. Part of the clones is absent; in the studies checked, under half of the shortfall reflects unresolved V genes, and no reason is known for the rest. V and J calls and clone size are copied from that table; D and trimming were computed from the DNA. In all, the sample holds around 60,000 clones, and about two thirds of those were seen once. 4% to 5.5% of the sample is in the top ten clones.

One collaborating source in Seattle enrolled patients during active infection and followed them longitudinally through the course of disease. The collaborating institutions used their own protocols to collect whole blood in K2EDTA tubes. For TCRbeta analysis, collaborator samples were shipped as frozen whole blood, as isolated PBMCs, or as DNA extracted from either sample type. Sequenced material: peripheral blood. This sequence uses TRBV23-1 and TRBJ1-1; 9 of the junction bases match TRBD1. TRBV23-1 belongs to the ORF category, with a function that is uncertain. The TCR originated in a woman aged 65 to 85 with COVID-19, enrolled during active disease. The CDR3 reads as follows: CASSHPRDRVAQPEAFF. Here is the DNA: TGCGCCAGCAGTCACCCCCGGGACAGGGTGGCCCAACCAGAAGCTTTCTTT.